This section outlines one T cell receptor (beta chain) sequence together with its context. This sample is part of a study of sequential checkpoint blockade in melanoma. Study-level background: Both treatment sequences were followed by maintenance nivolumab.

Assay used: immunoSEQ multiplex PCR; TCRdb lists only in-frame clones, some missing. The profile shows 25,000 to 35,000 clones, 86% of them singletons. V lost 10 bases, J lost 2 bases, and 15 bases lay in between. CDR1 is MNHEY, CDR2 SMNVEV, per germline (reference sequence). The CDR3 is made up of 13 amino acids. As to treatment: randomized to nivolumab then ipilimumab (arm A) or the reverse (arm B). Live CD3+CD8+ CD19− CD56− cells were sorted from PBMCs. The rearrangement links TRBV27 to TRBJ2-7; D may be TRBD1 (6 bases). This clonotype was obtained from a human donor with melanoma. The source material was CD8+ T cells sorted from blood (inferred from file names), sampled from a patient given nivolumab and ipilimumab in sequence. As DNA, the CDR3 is TGTGCCACCACCCAGGGGCCCGCCTACGAGCAGTACTTC. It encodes CATTQGPAYEQYF.